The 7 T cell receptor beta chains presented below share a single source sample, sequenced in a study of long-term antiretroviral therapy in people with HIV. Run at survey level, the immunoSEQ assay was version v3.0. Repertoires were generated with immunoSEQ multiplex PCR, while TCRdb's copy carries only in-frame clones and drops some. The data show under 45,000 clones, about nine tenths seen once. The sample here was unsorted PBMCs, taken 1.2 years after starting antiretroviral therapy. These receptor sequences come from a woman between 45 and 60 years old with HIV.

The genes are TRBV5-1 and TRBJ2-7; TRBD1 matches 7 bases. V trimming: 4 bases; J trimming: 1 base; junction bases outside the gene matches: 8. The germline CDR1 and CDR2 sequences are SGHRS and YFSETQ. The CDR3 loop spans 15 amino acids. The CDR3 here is CASSIGTDSSYEQYF. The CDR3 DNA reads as TGCGCCAGCAGCATCGGGACAGATTCATCCTACGAGCAGTACTTC.

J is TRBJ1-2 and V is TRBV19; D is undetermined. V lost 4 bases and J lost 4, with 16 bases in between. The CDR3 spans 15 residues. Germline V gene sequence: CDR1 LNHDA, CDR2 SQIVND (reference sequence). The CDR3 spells CASSRSAETVYGYTF. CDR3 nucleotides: TGTGCCAGTAGTAGATCGGCAGAGACTGTCTATGGCTACACCTTC.

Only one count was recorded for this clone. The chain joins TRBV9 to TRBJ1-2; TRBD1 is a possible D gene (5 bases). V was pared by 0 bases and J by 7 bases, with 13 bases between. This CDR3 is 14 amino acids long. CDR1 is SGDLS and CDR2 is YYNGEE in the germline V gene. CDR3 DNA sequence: TGTGCCAGCAGCGTAGGGGGGAAGTTTCTTGGCTACACCTTC. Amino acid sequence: CASSVGGKFLGYTF.

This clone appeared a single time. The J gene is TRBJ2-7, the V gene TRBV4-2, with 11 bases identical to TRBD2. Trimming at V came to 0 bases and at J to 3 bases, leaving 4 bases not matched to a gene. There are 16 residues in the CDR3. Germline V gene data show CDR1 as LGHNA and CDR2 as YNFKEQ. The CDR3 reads CASSQDRLAGNYEQYF. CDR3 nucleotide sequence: TGTGCCAGCAGCCAAGATAGACTAGCGGGGAACTACGAGCAGTACTTC.

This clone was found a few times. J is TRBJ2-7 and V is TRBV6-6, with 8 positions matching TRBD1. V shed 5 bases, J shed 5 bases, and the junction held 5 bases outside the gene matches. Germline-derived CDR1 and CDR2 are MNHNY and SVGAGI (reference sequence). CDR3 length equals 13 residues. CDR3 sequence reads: CASSRDRSDEQYF. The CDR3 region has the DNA TGTGCCAGCAGTCGGGACAGGAGTGACGAGCAGTACTTC.

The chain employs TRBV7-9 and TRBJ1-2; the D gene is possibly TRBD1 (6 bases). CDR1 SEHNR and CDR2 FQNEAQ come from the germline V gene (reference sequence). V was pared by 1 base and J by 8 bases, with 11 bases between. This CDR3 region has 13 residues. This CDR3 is CASSLGWGAGYTF. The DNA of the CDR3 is TGTGCCAGCAGCTTAGGGTGGGGGGCCGGCTACACCTTC.

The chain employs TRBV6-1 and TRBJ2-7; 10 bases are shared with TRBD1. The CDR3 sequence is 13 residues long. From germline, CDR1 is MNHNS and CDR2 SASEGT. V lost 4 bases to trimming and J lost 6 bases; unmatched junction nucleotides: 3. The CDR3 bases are TGTGCCAGCAGTGGGGACAGGGGCTCCGAGCAGTACTTC. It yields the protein CASSGDRGSEQYF.